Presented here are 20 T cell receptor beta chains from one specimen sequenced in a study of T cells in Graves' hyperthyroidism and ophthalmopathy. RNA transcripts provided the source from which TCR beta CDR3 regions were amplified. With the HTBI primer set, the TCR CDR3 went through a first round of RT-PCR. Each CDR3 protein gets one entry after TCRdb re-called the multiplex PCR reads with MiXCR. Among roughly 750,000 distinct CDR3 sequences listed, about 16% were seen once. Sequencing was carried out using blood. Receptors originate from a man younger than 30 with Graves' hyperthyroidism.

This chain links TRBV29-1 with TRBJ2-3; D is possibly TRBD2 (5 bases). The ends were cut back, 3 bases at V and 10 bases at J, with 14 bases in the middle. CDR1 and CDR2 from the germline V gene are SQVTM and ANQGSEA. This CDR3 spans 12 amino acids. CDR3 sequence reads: CSVESGERAQYF. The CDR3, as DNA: TGCAGCGTTGAGTCTGGGGAGCGTGCGCAGTATTTT.

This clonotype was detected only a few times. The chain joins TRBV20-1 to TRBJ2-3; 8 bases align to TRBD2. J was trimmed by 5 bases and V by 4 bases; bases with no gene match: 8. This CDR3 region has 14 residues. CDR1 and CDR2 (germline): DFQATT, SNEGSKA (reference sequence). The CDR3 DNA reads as TGCAGTGCTATTATTAGCGGGATTAAAGATACGCAGTATTTT. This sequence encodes CSAIISGIKDTQYF.

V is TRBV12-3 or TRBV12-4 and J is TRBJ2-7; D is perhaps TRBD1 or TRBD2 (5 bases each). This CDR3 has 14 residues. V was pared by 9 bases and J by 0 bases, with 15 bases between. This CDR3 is CASSGTRSSYEQYF. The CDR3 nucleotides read TGTGCCAGTAGTGGGACCCGATCCTCCTACGAGCAGTACTTC.

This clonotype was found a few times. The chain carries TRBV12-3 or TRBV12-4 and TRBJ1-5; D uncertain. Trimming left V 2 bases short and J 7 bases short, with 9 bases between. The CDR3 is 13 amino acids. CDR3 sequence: CASSLLGQQPQHF. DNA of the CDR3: TGTGCCAGCAGTTTATTAGGGCAGCAGCCCCAGCATTTT.

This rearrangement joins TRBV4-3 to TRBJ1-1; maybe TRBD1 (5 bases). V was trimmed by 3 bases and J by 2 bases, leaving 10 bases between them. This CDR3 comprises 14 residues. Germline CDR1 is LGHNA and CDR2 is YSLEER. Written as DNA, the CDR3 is TGCGCCAGCAGCCAGACGACAGCAAACACTGAAGCTTTCTTT. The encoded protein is CASSQTTANTEAFF.

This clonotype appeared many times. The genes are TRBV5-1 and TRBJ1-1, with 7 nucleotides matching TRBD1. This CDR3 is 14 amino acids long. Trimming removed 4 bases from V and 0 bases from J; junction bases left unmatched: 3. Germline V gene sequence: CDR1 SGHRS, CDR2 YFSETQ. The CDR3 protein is CASSTTGMNTEAFF. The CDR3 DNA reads TGCGCCAGCAGCACGACAGGGATGAACACTGAAGCTTTCTTT.

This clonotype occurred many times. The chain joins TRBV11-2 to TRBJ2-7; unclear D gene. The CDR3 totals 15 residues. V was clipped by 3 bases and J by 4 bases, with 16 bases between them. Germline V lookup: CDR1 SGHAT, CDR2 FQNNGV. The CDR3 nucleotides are TGTGCCAGCAGCTTGGGTAGAAGGGTTGTGTACGAGCAGTACTTC. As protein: CASSLGRRVVYEQYF.

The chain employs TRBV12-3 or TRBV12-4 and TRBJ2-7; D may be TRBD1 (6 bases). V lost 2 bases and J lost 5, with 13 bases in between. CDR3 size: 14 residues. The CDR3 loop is CASSLTTGFHEQYF. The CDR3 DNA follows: TGTGCCAGCAGTTTAACCACAGGGTTTCACGAGCAGTACTTC.

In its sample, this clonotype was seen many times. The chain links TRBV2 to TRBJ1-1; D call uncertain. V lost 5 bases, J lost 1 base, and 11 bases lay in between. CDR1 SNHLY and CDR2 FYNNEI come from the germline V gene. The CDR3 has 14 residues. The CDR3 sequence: CASSLQKANTEAFF. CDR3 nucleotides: TGTGCCAGCAGTTTACAGAAGGCGAACACTGAAGCTTTCTTT.

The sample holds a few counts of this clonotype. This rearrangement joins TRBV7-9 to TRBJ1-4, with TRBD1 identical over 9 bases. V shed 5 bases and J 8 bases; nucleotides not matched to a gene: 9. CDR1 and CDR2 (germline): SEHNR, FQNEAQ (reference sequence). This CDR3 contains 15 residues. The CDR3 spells CASSTRGQGWEKLFF. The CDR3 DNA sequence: TGTGCCAGCAGCACGAGGGGACAGGGTTGGGAAAAACTGTTTTTT.

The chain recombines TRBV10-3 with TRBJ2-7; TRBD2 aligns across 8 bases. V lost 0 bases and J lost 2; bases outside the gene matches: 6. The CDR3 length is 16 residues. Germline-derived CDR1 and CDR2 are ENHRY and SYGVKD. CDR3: CAISESWVAGTYEQYF. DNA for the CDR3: TGTGCCATCAGTGAGTCCTGGGTAGCGGGAACCTACGAGCAGTACTTC.

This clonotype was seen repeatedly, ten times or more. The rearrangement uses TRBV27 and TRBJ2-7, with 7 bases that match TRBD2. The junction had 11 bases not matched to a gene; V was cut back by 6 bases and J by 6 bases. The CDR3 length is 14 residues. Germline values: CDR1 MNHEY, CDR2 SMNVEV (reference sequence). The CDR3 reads CASSPTSISVEQYF. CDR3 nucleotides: TGTGCCAGCAGCCCGACTAGCATTTCCGTCGAGCAGTACTTC.

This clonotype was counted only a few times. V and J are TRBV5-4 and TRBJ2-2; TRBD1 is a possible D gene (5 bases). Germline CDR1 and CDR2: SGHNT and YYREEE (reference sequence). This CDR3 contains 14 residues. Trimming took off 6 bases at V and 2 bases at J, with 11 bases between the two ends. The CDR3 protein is CASTPRVNTGELFF. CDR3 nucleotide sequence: TGTGCCAGCACGCCCAGGGTCAACACCGGGGAGCTGTTTTTT.

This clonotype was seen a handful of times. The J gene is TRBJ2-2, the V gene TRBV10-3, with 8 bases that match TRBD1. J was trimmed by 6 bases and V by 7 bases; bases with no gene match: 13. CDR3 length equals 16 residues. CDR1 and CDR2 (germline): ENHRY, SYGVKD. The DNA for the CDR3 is TGTGCCATCACCTCGTCAGGGGGCATGCGGGCCGGGGAGCTGTTTTTT. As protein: CAITSSGGMRAGELFF.

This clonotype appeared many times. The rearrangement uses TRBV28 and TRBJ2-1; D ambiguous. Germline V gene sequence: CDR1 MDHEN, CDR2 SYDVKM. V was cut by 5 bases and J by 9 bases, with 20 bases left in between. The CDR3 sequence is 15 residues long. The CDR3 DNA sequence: TGTGCCAGCAGTCCCTTTGGGTTGCGTGTGGGTGAGCAGTTCTTC. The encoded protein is CASSPFGLRVGEQFF.

CDR3 DNA: TGTGCCAGCAGCTCCATACTAGCGGGAGACGCAGATACGCAGTATTTT. Translated, it gives CASSSILAGDADTQYF. The V call is TRBV7-8, the J call TRBJ2-3; TRBD2 agrees at 11 bases. CDR1 is SGHVS, CDR2 FQNEAQ, per germline. V shed 4 bases and J 4 bases; nucleotides not matched to a gene: 7. The CDR3 is 16 amino acids.

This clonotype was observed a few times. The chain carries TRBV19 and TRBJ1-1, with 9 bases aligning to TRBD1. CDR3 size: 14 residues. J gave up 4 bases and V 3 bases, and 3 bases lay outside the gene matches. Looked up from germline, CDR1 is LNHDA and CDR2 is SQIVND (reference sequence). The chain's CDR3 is CASSIGQGSTEAFF. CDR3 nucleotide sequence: TGTGCCAGTAGTATCGGACAGGGGAGCACTGAAGCTTTCTTT.

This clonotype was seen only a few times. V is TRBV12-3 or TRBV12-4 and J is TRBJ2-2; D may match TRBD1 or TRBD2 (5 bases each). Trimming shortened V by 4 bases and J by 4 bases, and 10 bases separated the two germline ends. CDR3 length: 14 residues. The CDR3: CASSWRQGTGELFF. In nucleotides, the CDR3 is TGTGCCAGCAGTTGGAGGCAGGGCACCGGGGAGCTGTTTTTT.

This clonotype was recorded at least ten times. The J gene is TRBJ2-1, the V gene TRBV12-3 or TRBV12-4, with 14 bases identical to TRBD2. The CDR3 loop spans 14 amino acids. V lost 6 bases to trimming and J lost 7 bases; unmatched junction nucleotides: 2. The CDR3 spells CASRGTSGRNEQFF. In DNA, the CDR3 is TGTGCCAGCAGGGGGACTAGCGGGAGAAATGAGCAGTTCTTC.

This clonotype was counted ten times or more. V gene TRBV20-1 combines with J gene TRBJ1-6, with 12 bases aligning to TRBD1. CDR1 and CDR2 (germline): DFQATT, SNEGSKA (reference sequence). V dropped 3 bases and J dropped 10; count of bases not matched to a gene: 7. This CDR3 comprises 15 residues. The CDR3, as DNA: TGCAGTGCTAGCGCCGGGACAGGGGGCGGGTCACCCCTCCACTTT. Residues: CSASAGTGGGSPLHF.